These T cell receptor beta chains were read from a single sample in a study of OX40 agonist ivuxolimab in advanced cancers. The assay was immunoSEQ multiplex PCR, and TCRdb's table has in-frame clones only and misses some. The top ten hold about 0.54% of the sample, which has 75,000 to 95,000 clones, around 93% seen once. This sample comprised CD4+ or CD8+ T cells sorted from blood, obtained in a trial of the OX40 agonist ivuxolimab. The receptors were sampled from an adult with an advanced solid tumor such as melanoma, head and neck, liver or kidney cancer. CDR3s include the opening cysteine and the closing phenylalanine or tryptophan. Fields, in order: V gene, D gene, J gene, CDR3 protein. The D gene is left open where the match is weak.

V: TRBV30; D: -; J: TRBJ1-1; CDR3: CAWSVFLGSSEAFF
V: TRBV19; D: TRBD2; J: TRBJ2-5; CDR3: CASSSRRTSGRQETQYF
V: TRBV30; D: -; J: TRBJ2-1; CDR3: CAWRGGQEEQFF
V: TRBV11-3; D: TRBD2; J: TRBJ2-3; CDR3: CASSPGLAPDTQYF
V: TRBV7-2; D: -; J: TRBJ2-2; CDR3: CASSRLPGQGTGELFF
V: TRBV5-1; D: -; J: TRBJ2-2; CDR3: CASSLVGANGELFF
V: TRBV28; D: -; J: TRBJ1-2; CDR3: CAITGTTYGYTF
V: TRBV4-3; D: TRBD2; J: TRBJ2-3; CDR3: CASSQDSLAEGDTQYF
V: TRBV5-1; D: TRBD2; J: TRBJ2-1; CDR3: CASSQALSGSPYNEQFF
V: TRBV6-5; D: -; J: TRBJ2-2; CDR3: CASRWGVGTGELFF
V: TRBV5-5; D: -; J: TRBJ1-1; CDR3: CVNSGGSGTEAFF
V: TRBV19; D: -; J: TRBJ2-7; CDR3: CASSSELDTSYEQYF
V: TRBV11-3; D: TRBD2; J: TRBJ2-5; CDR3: CASSLWGEGLGETQYF